What follows describes a single T cell receptor beta chain. Its matching antigen is unknown. This entry belongs to a study of T cells in Graves' hyperthyroidism and ophthalmopathy. The study's findings and limits: Ophthalmopathy stood apart from stable hyperthyroidism in a 13 V-J model. Blood also showed most of the thyroid clonotypes that were expanded above 0.001.

From RNA transcripts, TCR beta CDR3 regions were amplified. TCR CDR3 regions were first amplified by RT-PCR with HTBI primers. TCRdb reprocessed the multiplex PCR reads with MiXCR, giving one entry per CDR3 protein. The sample has 400,000 or so distinct CDR3 sequences, over 12% seen once; the top ten hold 25% to 30%. The origin of this receptor is a man aged 45-65 years with Graves' ophthalmopathy. Material: blood.

The CDR3 coding sequence is TGTGCCAGCAACCACGGACCCGACTACGAGCAGTACTTC. The encoded protein is CASNHGPDYEQYF. The V call is TRBV27, the J call TRBJ2-7, with no clear D. Per the germline V gene, CDR1 is MNHEY and CDR2 is SMNVEV (reference sequence). V lost 7 bases and J lost 3, with 13 bases in between. CDR3 length: 13 amino acids.